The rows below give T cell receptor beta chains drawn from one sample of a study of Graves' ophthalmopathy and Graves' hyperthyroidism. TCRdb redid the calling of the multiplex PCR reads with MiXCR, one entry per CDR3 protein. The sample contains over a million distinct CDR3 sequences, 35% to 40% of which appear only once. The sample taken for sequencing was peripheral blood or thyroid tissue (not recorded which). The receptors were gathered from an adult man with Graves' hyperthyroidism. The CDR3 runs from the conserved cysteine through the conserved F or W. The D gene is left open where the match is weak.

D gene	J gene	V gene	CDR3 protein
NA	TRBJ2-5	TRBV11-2	CASSFGDRAGETQYF
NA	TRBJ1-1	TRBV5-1	CASSLVPGGGEAFF
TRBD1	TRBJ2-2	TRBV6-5	CASSPVTGTGRSAGELFF
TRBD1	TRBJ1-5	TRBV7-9	CASSDNRGQNQPQHF
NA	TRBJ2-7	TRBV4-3	CASSQGLASSSYEQYF
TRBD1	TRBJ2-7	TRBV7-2	CASSLAGGQGTYEQYF
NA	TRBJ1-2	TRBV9	CASSVDGEGGIGGYTF
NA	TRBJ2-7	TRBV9	CASSEPLGTSSYEQYF
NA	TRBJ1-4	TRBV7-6	CASSHDFRGNEKLFF
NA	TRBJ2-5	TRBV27	CASSSPSGGPQETQYF
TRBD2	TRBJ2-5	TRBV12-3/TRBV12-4	CASSFGSASGETQYF
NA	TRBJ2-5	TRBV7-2	CASSERRGETQYF
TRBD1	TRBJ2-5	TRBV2	CASRWNRDRGQHNQETQYF
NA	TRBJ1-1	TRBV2	CASSSFAAGGTLNTEAFF
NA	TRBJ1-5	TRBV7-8	CASSLDRLYSNQPQHF
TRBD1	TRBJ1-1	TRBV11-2	CASSTDRGPNTEAFF
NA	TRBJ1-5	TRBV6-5	CASRNRIGEPQHF
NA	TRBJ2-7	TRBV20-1	CSAKLIYEQYF
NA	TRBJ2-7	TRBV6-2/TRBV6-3	CASKQQLDGYEQYF
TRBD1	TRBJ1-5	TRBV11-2	CASSRTGAGGPQHF
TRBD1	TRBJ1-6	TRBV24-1	CATSDLPRGPSPLHF
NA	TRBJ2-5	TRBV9	CASSVEGSNQPQYF
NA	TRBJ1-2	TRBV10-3	CAISGGGAAGYTF
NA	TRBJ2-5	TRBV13	CASSLRSPGLVGRETQYF
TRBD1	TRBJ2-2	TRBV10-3	CAISEAGGGPTGELFF
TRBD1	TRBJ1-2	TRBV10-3	CASSKDRDRGRGYTF
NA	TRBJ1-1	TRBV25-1	CASSITRNTEAFF
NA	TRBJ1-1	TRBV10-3	CAISASIF
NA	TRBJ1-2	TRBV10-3	CAIREGLGAHGDYGYTF
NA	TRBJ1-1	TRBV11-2	CASSLAGQREAFF
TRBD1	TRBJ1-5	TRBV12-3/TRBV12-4	CASSWQGARQPQHF
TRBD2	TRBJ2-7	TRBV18	CASSPGGTSGGEQYF
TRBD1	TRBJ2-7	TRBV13	CASSAEQGFEQYF
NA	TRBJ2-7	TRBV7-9	CASSAIYSPYEQYF
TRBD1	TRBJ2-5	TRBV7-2	CASSQAGTGAQYF
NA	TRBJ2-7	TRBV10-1	CASSYIGGYEQYF